The T cell receptor beta chain under discussion was sequenced for a study of blood T cell repertoires in COVID-19. Germline V gene lookup returns CDR1 SGHDT and CDR2 YYEEEE. The CDR3 has 16 residues. The trim removed 0 bases at V and 0 bases at J, leaving 5 bases unmatched. In its sample, this clone was seen once. TCRdb's table, derived via immunoSEQ multiplex PCR, lists solely in-frame clones and lacks some. The repertoire holds a few hundred thousand clones, with 90% as singletons. Sequencing was performed on PBMCs or T cells enriched from blood (not recorded which). The TCR sequence derives from a man aged 18 to 29 who had recovered from COVID-19. This rearrangement joins TRBV5-6 to TRBJ1-2; 7 bases are a match to TRBD1. The CDR3 DNA is TGTGCCAGCAGCTTGGGGGGGACAGCGACTAACTATGGCTACACCTTC. Its translation is CASSLGGTATNYGYTF.